This T cell receptor beta chain was identified during a study of blood T cell repertoires in COVID-19. As for the study in general: Material from acute and convalescent COVID-19 was sourced from the United States, Italy and Spain. Sources were T cells, B-cell-depleted T cells, or PBMCs; the material itself was cDNA or gDNA.

The CDR3 totals 13 residues. With V trimmed by 8 bases and J by 4 bases, 5 bases remained unmatched. Germline-derived CDR1 and CDR2 are MNHEY and SVGAGI. Clones were read by immunoSEQ multiplex PCR, and TCRdb kept only the in-frame ones, dropping some. The sample has about 260,000 clones, around 84% seen once; the top ten hold less than 5%. The origin of this receptor is a man in his 60s with acute or convalescent COVID-19. This rearrangement joins TRBV6-5 to TRBJ1-3; TRBD1 matches at 7 bases. The sequenced sample was peripheral blood. The CDR3 loop reads CASRQGIGNTIYF. The CDR3 DNA reads as TGTGCCAGCCGACAGGGTATCGGAAACACCATATATTTT.